This T cell receptor beta chain was documented in a study of T cells after yellow fever vaccination. Germline V gene sequence: CDR1 SGHTA, CDR2 FQGNSA. The CDR3 totals 15 residues. Trimming removed 3 bases from V and 3 bases from J, with 13 bases in between. 5'RACE template switching added a universal primer site and UMIs to TCR cDNA. From the 5' RACE reads, TCRdb called clonotypes with MiXCR, one entry per CDR3 protein. There are approximately 580,000 distinct CDR3 sequences in the sample; roughly a sixth occur only once, and roughly 17% lies in the top ten. This clonotype has a handful of counts. The chain recombines TRBV7-2 with TRBJ2-3; D gene uncertain. The source is a man between 18 and 29 years old who received the YFV17D yellow fever vaccine. The sample was PBMCs, taken 5 days after the first yellow fever vaccination. This CDR3 reads CASSFPGLGTDTQYF. CDR3 in DNA: TGTGCCAGCAGCTTCCCCGGGCTAGGAACAGATACGCAGTATTTT. Supplemented by reference TRBV7-2 and TRBJ2-3, the full variable domain reads GAGVSQSPSNKVTEKGKDVELRCDPISGHTALYWYRQSLGQGLEFLIYFQGNSAPDKSGLPSDRFSAERTGGSVSTLTIQRTQQEDSAVYLCASSFPGLGTDTQYFGPGTRLTVL.